The rows below give T cell receptor beta chains drawn from one sample of a study of OX40 agonist ivuxolimab in advanced cancers. The data were produced by immunoSEQ multiplex PCR, yet TCRdb's version contains in-frame clones alone and is incomplete. The sample lists about 35,000 clones, about 92% occurring once. This material consisted of CD4+ or CD8+ T cells sorted from blood, taken in a trial of the OX40 agonist ivuxolimab. All receptors come from an adult with an advanced solid tumor such as melanoma, head and neck, liver or kidney cancer. CDR3s include the opening cysteine and the closing phenylalanine or tryptophan. A D gene is named only where the DNA matches it firmly. Clone sizes are given selectively: once, few, many, or a class where the clone is expanded.

TRBV11-2	NA	TRBJ2-2	NA	CASSDSPANTGELFF	TGTGCCAGCAGCGACTCTCCGGCGAACACCGGGGAGCTGTTTTTT
TRBV6-4	NA	TRBJ2-3	NA	CASSEGWGDTDTQYF	TGTGCCAGCAGCGAGGGGTGGGGAGACACAGATACGCAGTATTTT
TRBV19	NA	TRBJ1-1	NA	CASSIVPNTEAFF	TGTGCCAGTAGTATTGTGCCGAACACTGAAGCTTTCTTT
TRBV11-2	NA	TRBJ2-5	NA	CASSLVGTKETQYF	TGTGCCAGCAGCCTCGTGGGGACGAAAGAGACCCAGTACTTC
TRBV6-5	NA	TRBJ2-7	NA	CASSYLQQGEQYF	TGTGCCAGCAGTTACCTACAACAGGGAGAGCAGTACTTC
TRBV28	NA	TRBJ2-2	TRBD2	CASSPLVSGSPGELFF	TGTGCCAGCAGTCCACTGGTTAGCGGGAGTCCCGGGGAGCTGTTTTTT
TRBV25-1	NA	TRBJ1-1	NA	CASSGLGRNVGNTEAFF	TGTGCCAGCAGTGGTTTAGGGCGCAACGTGGGGAACACTGAAGCTTTCTTT
TRBV27	NA	TRBJ2-5	TRBD2	CASSFRLAGVRETQYF	TGTGCCAGCAGTTTTAGACTAGCGGGAGTTCGGGAGACCCAGTACTTC
TRBV7-9	NA	TRBJ1-1	NA	CASRRATEAFF	TGTGCCAGCAGAAGGGCCACTGAAGCTTTCTTT
TRBV28	NA	TRBJ2-7	NA	CASSSSYEQYF	TGTGCCAGCAGTTCCTCCTACGAGCAGTACTTC
TRBV9	NA	TRBJ2-7	NA	CASSPGQTYEQYF	TGTGCCAGCAGCCCCGGACAGACCTACGAGCAGTACTTC
TRBV6-6	NA	TRBJ2-7	NA	CASGDSSYEQYF	TGTGCCAGCGGCGACTCGTCCTACGAGCAGTACTTC
TRBV7-2	NA	TRBJ2-7	TRBD2	CASSTGLAWYEQYF	TGTGCCAGCAGCACGGGACTAGCTTGGTACGAGCAGTACTTC
TRBV10-3	NA	TRBJ2-1	NA	CAISESRRSLYNEQFF	TGTGCCATCAGTGAGTCGAGGAGGTCGCTCTACAATGAGCAGTTCTTC
TRBV29-1	NA	TRBJ2-7	TRBD1	CSVATGSSYEQYF	TGCAGCGTAGCGACAGGGAGCTCCTACGAGCAGTACTTC
TRBV14	NA	TRBJ2-1	TRBD1	CASPSIRTGYSNEQFF	TGTGCCAGCCCTAGTATCCGGACAGGGTACTCCAATGAGCAGTTCTTC
TRBV29-1	NA	TRBJ2-1	NA	CSVLTGIPPYNEQFF	TGCAGCGTTCTAACAGGTATACCACCCTACAATGAGCAGTTCTTC
TRBV15	once	TRBJ2-3	TRBD2	CATKERGEVDTQYF	TGTGCCACCAAGGAGCGGGGAGAGGTAGATACGCAGTATTTT
TRBV7-2	NA	TRBJ2-1	NA	CASSLILSVPVYNEQFF	TGTGCCAGCAGCTTAATTCTTTCAGTCCCAGTCTACAATGAGCAGTTCTTC